A selection of T cell receptor beta chains follows, all from one sample in a study of T cell responses to AZD1222 COVID-19 vaccine. Some clones are missing from TCRdb's copy, which holds only in-frame ones; the method was immunoSEQ multiplex PCR. The table has approximately 170,000 clones, around nine tenths seen once. The source was peripheral blood, collected on day 0 of AZD1222 vaccination. The receptor set was obtained from an adult in good health. Both conserved end residues are trimmed from each CDR3.

CDR3 protein	V gene	J gene
ASTPLGGGTQY	TRBV12-3/TRBV12-4	TRBJ2-3
ASSRQSRNTEAF	TRBV2	TRBJ1-1
ASSLGQWKGGYT	TRBV9	TRBJ1-2
ASSDRGRGVNEKLF	TRBV7-2	TRBJ1-4
ASSLRVNARGYT	TRBV5-6	TRBJ1-2
ASSARTEGYNEQF	TRBV9	TRBJ2-1
ASSPSQGVYGNTIY	TRBV18	TRBJ1-3
ASSLREGYNEQF	TRBV6-5	TRBJ2-1
ASSREDRNQPQH	TRBV4-1	TRBJ1-5
ATSDPGLAGGSSSEQF	TRBV24-1	TRBJ2-1
ASSYGRAGGNQPQH	TRBV6-5	TRBJ1-5
ASSLEGDPTDTQY	TRBV7-9	TRBJ2-3
ASSRAWMETQY	TRBV11-1	TRBJ2-5
ASSLGRGSRGTQY	TRBV27	TRBJ2-3
ASNGGQGANSPLH	TRBV6-5	TRBJ1-6
ASSPGQIGYT	TRBV5-1	TRBJ1-2
ASSLLAGGQETQY	TRBV6-5	TRBJ2-5
ASSSRGQTIY	TRBV5-6	TRBJ1-3
ASSLEVGGLSSYNEQF	TRBV7-2	TRBJ2-1
ASSYAGPNTEAF	TRBV9	TRBJ1-1
ASSYSGSLTGSS	TRBV6-5	TRBJ1-2
ATKPVAGPLTDTQY	TRBV14	TRBJ2-3
ASSPVSSYNEQF	TRBV5-1	TRBJ2-1
ASSFSAGPTSGNTIY	TRBV11-2	TRBJ1-3
ASSPLDRGRNEQF	TRBV18	TRBJ2-1
ASSHQGARTEAF	TRBV11-2	TRBJ1-1
ASSFVLAEHSYEQY	TRBV7-9	TRBJ2-7
ASSYSAGAYEQY	TRBV6-5	TRBJ2-7